A single sample gave rise to the 5 T cell receptor beta chains below, sequenced in a study of early T cells in non-severe SARS-CoV-2 infection. A single record per CDR3 protein comes from TCRdb applying MiXCR to the 5' RACE reads. The table shows roughly 41,000 distinct CDR3 sequences, with roughly 5% occurring only once. The sequenced material came from whole blood. Every receptor here comes from an adult who was a healthcare worker with PCR-confirmed SARS-CoV-2 infection or an uninfected control (not recorded which).

This clonotype was observed many times. The J gene is TRBJ2-1, the V gene TRBV4-3, with 9 nucleotides matching TRBD1. The CDR3 runs to 14 residues. V lost 3 bases, J lost 8 bases, and 5 bases stayed unmatched. Germline CDR1 is LGHNA and CDR2 is YSLEER. DNA of the CDR3: TGCGCCAGCAGCCAGTGGACAGGGGACGATGAGCAGTTCTTC. Amino acids: CASSQWTGDDEQFF.

This clonotype was seen at least ten times. The V gene is TRBV9, the J gene TRBJ2-3; no clear D gene. This CDR3 is 12 amino acids long. The germline gives CDR1 SGDLS, CDR2 YYNGEE. V was trimmed by 4 bases and J by 6 bases, leaving 9 bases between them. CDR3 residues: CASSSRSDTQYF. The CDR3 DNA follows: TGTGCCAGCAGCTCCCGATCGGATACGCAGTATTTT.

The chain has TRBV5-4 and TRBJ2-3, with TRBD2 matching over 13 bases. The CDR3 extends over 16 amino acids. CDR1 SGHNT and CDR2 YYREEE come from the germline V gene (reference sequence). V lost 4 bases, J lost 4 bases, and 6 bases stayed unmatched. CDR3 bases: TGTGCCAGCAGCCGGGGGACTAGCGGGATATCAGATACGCAGTATTTT. Its protein product is CASSRGTSGISDTQYF.

This clonotype turned up a few times. The chain links TRBV20-1 to TRBJ2-7; 10 positions agree with TRBD2. The germline CDR1 and CDR2 sequences are DFQATT and SNEGSKA (reference sequence). The CDR3 covers 13 residues. The V and J ends lost 2 bases and 3 bases, in that order; junction bases with no gene match: 1. In DNA, the CDR3 is TGCAGTGCTAGATCTAGCGGGAGCTACGAGCAGTACTTC. Amino acid sequence: CSARSSGSYEQYF.

This clonotype has ten or more counts. This chain joins TRBV4-1 and TRBJ1-3; possibly TRBD1 for D (6 bases). Germline CDR1 reads MGHRA; CDR2 reads YSYEKL. The V gene lost 2 bases and the J gene lost 0 bases, with 14 bases spanning the gap. The CDR3 contains 17 residues. In DNA, the CDR3 is TGCGCCAGCAGCCAACTACGAGACAGGAACTCTGGAAACACCATATATTTT. Residues: CASSQLRDRNSGNTIYF.